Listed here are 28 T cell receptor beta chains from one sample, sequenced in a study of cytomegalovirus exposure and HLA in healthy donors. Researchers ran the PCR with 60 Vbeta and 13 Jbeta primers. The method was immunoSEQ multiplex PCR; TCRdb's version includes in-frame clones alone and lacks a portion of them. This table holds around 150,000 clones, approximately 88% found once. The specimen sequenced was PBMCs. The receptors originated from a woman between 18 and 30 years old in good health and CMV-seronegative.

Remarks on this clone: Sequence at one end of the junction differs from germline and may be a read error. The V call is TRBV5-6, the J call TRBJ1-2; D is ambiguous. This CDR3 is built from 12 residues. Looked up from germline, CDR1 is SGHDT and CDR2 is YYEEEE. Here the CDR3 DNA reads TGTGCCAGCAGCTTGATCAGCGGTCGCATCGACTTC. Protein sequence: CASSLISGRIDF. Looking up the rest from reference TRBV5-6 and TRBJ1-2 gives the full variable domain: DAGVTQSPTHLIKTRGQQVTLRCSPKSGHDTVSWYQQALGQGPQFIFQYYEEEERQRGNFPDRFSGHQFPNYSSELNVNALLLGDSALYLCASSLISGRIDFGSGTRLTVV.

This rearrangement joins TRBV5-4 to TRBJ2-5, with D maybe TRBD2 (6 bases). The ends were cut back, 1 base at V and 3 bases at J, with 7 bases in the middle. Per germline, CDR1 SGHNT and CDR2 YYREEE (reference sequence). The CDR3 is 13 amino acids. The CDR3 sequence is CASSLWGEETQYF. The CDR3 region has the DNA TGTGCCAGCAGCTTGTGGGGGGAAGAGACCCAGTACTTC.

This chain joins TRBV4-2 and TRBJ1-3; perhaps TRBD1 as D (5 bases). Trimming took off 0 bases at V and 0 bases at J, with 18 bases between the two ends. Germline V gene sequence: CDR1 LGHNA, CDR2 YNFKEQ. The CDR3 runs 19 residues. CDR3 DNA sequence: TGTGCCAGCAGCCAAGAGGATGCAGGGAATAGGGGCTCTGGAAACACCATATATTTT. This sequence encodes CASSQEDAGNRGSGNTIYF.

The CDR3: CASYPETVNTEAFF. CDR3 nucleotide sequence: TGCGCCAGTTACCCAGAGACAGTGAACACTGAAGCTTTCTTT. This chain joins TRBV5-1 and TRBJ1-1, with a possible D match to TRBD1 (5 bases). Trimming stripped 8 bases from V and 0 bases from J, with 14 bases between. The CDR3 is made up of 14 amino acids. Germline V CDR1 and CDR2: SGHRS, YFSETQ.

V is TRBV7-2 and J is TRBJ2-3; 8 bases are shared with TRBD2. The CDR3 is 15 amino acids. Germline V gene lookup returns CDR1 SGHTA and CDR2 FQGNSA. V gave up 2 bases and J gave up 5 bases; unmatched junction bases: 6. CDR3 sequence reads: CASSLTGGPIDTQYF. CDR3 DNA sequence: TGTGCCAGCAGCTTAACGGGGGGGCCGATAGATACGCAGTATTTT.

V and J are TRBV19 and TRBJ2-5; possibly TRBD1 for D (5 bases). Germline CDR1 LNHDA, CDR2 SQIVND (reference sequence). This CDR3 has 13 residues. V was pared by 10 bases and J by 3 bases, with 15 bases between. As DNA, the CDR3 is TGTGCCACGAGCAGACAGACAGAAGAGACCCAGTACTTC. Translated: CATSRQTEETQYF.

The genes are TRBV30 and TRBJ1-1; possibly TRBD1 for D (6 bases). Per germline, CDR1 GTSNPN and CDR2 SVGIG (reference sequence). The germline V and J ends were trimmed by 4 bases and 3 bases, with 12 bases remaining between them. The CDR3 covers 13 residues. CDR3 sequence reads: CAWKGQGHTEAFF. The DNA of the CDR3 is TGTGCCTGGAAAGGCCAGGGGCACACTGAAGCTTTCTTT.

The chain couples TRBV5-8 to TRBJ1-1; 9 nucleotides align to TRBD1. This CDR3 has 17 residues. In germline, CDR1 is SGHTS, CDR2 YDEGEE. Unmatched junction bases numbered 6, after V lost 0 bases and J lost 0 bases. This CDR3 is CASSLADRGRLNTEAFF. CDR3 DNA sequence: TGTGCCAGCAGCTTGGCCGACAGGGGGAGACTGAACACTGAAGCTTTCTTT.

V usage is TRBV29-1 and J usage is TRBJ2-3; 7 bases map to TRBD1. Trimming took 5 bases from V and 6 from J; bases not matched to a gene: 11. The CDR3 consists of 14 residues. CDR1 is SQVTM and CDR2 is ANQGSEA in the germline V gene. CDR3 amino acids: CSVRTGALWDTQYF. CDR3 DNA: TGCAGCGTTAGAACAGGGGCTCTCTGGGATACGCAGTATTTT.

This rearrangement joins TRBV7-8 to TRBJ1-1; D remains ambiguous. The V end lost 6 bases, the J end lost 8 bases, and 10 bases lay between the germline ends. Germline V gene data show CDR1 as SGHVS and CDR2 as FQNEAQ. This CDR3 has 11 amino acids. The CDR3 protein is CASSIEGEAFF. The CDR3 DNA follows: TGTGCCAGCAGTATAGAGGGCGAAGCTTTCTTT.

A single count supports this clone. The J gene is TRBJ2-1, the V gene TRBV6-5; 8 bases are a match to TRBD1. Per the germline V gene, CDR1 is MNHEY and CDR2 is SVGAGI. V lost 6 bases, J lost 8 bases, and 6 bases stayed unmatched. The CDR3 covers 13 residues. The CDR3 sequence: CASSNAGGYEQFF. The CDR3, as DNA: TGTGCCAGCAGCAACGCAGGGGGCTATGAGCAGTTCTTC.

The CDR3 sequence: CASSFQGLNTGELFF. CDR3 bases: TGTGCCAGCAGTTTTCAGGGACTCAACACCGGGGAGCTGTTTTTT. The rearrangement links TRBV6-5 to TRBJ2-2, with D perhaps matching TRBD2 (6 bases). The V gene lost 4 bases and the J gene lost 2 bases, with 11 bases spanning the gap. CDR3 length: 15 amino acids. The germline gives CDR1 MNHEY, CDR2 SVGAGI.

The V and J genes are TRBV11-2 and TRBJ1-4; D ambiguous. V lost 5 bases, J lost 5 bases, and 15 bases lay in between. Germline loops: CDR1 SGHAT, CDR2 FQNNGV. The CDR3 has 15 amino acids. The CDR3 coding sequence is TGTGCCAGCAGCCAAGCACGGGAGAGGAATGAAAAACTGTTTTTT. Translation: CASSQARERNEKLFF.

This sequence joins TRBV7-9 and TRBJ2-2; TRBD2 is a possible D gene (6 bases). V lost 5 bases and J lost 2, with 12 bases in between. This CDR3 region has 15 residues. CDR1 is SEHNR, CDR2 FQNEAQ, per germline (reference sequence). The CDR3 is CASSAGGVNTGELFF. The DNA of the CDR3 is TGTGCCAGCAGCGCGGGCGGGGTAAACACCGGGGAGCTGTTTTTT.

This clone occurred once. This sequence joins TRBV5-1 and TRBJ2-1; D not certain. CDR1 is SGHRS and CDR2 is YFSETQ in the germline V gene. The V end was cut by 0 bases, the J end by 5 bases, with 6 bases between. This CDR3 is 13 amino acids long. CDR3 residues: CASSLVPDNEQFF. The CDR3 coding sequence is TGCGCCAGCAGCTTGGTACCAGACAATGAGCAGTTCTTC. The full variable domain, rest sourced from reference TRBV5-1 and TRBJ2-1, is KAGVTQTPRYLIKTRGQQVTLSCSPISGHRSVSWYQQTPGQGLQFLFEYFSETQRNKGNFPGRFSGRQFSNSRSEMNVSTLELGDSALYLCASSLVPDNEQFFGPGTRLTVL.

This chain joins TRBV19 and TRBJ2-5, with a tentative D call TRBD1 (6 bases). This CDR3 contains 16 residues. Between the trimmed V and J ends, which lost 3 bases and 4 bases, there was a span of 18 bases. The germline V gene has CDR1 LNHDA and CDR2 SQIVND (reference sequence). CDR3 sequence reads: CASSISSGALRETQYF. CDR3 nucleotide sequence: TGTGCCAGTAGTATTAGTTCAGGGGCGCTAAGAGAGACCCAGTACTTC.

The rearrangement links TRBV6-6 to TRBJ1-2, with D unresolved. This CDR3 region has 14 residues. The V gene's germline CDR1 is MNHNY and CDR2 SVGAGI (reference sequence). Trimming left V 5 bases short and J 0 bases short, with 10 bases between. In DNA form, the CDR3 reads TGTGCCAGCAGTCCCCAGTTGGCTAACTATGGCTACACCTTC. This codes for CASSPQLANYGYTF.

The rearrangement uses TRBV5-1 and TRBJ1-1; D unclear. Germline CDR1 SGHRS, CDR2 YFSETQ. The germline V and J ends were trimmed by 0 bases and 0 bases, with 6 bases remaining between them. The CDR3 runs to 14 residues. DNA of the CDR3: TGCGCCAGCAGCTTGGACAGCATGAACACTGAAGCTTTCTTT. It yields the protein CASSLDSMNTEAFF.

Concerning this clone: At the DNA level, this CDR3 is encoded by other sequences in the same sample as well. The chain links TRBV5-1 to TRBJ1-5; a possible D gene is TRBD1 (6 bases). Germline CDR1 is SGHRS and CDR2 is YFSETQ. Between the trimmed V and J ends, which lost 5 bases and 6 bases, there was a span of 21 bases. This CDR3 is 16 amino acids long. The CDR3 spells CASSPTGQGGGQPQHF. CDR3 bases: TGCGCCAGCAGTCCAACCGGGCAAGGGGGGGGTCAGCCCCAGCATTTT.

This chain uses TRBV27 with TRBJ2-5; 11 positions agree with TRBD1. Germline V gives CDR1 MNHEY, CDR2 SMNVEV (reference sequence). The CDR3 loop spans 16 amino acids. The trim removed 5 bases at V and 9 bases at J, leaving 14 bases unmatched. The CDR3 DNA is TGTGCCAGCAGTATTGGGACAGGGGGTCTTAAGAGACCCCAGTACTTC. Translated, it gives CASSIGTGGLKRPQYF.

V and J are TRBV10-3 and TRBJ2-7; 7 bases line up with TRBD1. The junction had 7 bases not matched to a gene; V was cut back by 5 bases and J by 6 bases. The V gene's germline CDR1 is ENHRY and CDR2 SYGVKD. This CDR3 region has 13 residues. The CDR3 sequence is CAISQGDRGEQYF. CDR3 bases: TGTGCCATCAGTCAGGGGGATCGAGGCGAGCAGTACTTC.

CDR3 amino acids: CATIQGNYEQYF. The CDR3 DNA reads as TGTGCCACCATACAGGGGAACTACGAGCAGTACTTC. V gene TRBV28 combines with J gene TRBJ2-7; 7 bases align to TRBD1. Losses at the gene ends were 10 bases for V and 3 bases for J; bases not matched to a gene: 6. CDR3 size: 12 residues. Germline CDR1 is MDHEN and CDR2 is SYDVKM.

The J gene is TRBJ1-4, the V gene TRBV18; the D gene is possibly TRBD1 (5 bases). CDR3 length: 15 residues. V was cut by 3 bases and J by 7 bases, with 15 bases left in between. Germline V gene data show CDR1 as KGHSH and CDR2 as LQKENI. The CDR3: CASSPLRGGPEKLFF. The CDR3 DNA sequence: TGTGCCAGCTCACCTCTGAGGGGAGGTCCTGAAAAACTGTTTTTT.

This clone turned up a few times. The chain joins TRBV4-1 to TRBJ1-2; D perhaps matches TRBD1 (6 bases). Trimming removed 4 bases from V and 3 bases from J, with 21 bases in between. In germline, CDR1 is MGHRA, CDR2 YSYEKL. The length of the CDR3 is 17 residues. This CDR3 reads CASSLTSRSRGDYGYTF. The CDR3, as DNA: TGCGCCAGCAGCCTTACCTCCAGGAGCAGGGGAGACTATGGCTACACCTTC.

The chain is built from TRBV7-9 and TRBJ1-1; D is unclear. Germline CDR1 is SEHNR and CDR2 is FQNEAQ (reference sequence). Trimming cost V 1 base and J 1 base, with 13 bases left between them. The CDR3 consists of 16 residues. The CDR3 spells CASSLGPQKTNTEAFF. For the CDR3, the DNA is TGTGCCAGCAGCTTAGGACCACAGAAGACGAACACTGAAGCTTTCTTT.

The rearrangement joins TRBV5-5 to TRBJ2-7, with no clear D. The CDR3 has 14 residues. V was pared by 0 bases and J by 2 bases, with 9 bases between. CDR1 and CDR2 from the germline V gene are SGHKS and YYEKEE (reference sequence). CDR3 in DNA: TGTGCCAGCAGCTTGGAGTGGCAGACCTACGAGCAGTACTTC. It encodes CASSLEWQTYEQYF.

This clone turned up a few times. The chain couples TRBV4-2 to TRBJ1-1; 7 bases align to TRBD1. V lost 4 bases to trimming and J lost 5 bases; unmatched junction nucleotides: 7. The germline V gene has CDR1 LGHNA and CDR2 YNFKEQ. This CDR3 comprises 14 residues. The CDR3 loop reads CASSLSDRETEAFF. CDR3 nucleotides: TGTGCCAGCAGCCTATCCGACAGGGAGACTGAAGCTTTCTTT.

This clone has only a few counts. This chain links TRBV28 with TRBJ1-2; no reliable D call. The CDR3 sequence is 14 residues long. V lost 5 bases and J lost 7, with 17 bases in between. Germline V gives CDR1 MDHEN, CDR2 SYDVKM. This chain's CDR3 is CASSRPGSAGGYTF. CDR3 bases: TGTGCCAGCAGTCGGCCGGGGTCCGCCGGTGGCTACACCTTC.